The 15 T cell receptor beta chains below come from one sample, sequenced in a study of cytomegalovirus exposure and HLA in healthy donors. PCR employed 60 Vbeta and 13 Jbeta primers. Produced via immunoSEQ multiplex PCR; TCRdb's table is partial and in-frame only. This table has 150,000 to 200,000 clones, about 81% appearing once. Input material: PBMCs. The receptor set was obtained from a woman aged 18-29 years in good health and CMV-seronegative.

The CDR3 coding sequence is TGTGCCAGCAGCTTAGGGACAGGGAATAATTCACCCCTCCACTTT. Amino acids: CASSLGTGNNSPLHF. V usage is TRBV7-9 and J usage is TRBJ1-6; 8 positions match TRBD1. This CDR3 contains 15 residues. CDR1 SEHNR and CDR2 FQNEAQ come from the germline V gene (reference sequence). The trim removed 1 base at V and 5 bases at J, leaving 1 base unmatched.

This clone was found once. This CDR3 is CASSSFAGLNQPQHF. The CDR3 DNA follows: TGTGCCAGCAGCTCCTTCGCAGGCCTCAATCAGCCCCAGCATTTT. The chain links TRBV11-3 to TRBJ1-5; D is unclear. Germline V gives CDR1 SGHNT, CDR2 YENEEA. The CDR3 contains 15 residues. The V gene lost 4 bases and the J gene lost 3 bases, with 13 bases spanning the gap.

In its sample, this clone was seen a few times. This chain joins TRBV5-6 and TRBJ1-3; 7 bases are a match to TRBD1. CDR3 length: 15 residues. Germline-derived CDR1 and CDR2 are SGHDT and YYEEEE. Trimming removed 4 bases from V and 3 bases from J; junction bases left unmatched: 7. The CDR3 protein is CASSQTGRFGNTIYF. CDR3 coding DNA: TGTGCCAGCAGCCAGACAGGGAGGTTTGGAAACACCATATATTTT.

This clone was seen only once. This chain links TRBV5-6 with TRBJ2-5; 8 bases line up with TRBD1. The assigned J gene may be wrong: the sequence end matches TRBJ2-7 better. Germline-derived CDR1 and CDR2 are SGHDT and YYEEEE. The CDR3 spans 15 residues. The CDR3 loop is CASSLVAGGFGEQYF. The CDR3 DNA sequence: TGTGCCAGCAGCTTGGTCGCAGGGGGCTTCGGCGAGCAGTACTTC.

The chain carries TRBV5-1 and TRBJ2-3; 11 nucleotides align to TRBD2. The CDR3 sequence is 17 residues long. J was trimmed by 0 bases and V by 4 bases; bases with no gene match: 7. CDR1 and CDR2 from the germline V gene are SGHRS and YFSETQ. The CDR3 sequence is CASSITSGGRSTDTQYF. DNA of the CDR3: TGCGCCAGCAGCATTACTAGCGGGGGCCGTAGCACAGATACGCAGTATTTT. Based on the CDR3 plus reference TRBV5-1 and TRBJ2-3, the full variable domain is KAGVTQTPRYLIKTRGQQVTLSCSPISGHRSVSWYQQTPGQGLQFLFEYFSETQRNKGNFPGRFSGRQFSNSRSEMNVSTLELGDSALYLCASSITSGGRSTDTQYFGPGTRLTVL.

This clone has just one count. The chain is built from TRBV6-1 and TRBJ1-4; TRBD1 might be the D (5 bases). From germline, CDR1 is MNHNS and CDR2 SASEGT. V gave up 5 bases and J gave up 5 bases, with 15 bases separating them. The CDR3 covers 15 residues. The CDR3 nucleotides are TGTGCCAGCAGTTCAGGGAACCCCCCGAATGAAAAACTGTTTTTT. It yields the protein CASSSGNPPNEKLFF.

V gene TRBV28 combines with J gene TRBJ1-1; no clear D. Trimming removed 3 bases at V and 8 bases at J, with 10 bases between. CDR1 and CDR2 from the germline V gene are MDHEN and SYDVKM. The CDR3 is made up of 12 amino acids. CDR3 in amino acids: CASSFGVREAFF. The DNA of the CDR3 is TGTGCCAGCAGTTTCGGGGTTAGGGAAGCTTTCTTT.

This sequence joins TRBV11-2 and TRBJ2-1; maybe TRBD1 (5 bases). The germline V gene encodes CDR1 SGHAT and CDR2 FQNNGV. The CDR3 extends over 15 amino acids. Trimming shortened V by 1 base and J by 0 bases, and 7 bases separated the two germline ends. As DNA, the CDR3 is TGTGCCAGCAGCTTAGGCCAGGGCTCCTACAATGAGCAGTTCTTC. Translated, it gives CASSLGQGSYNEQFF.

This chain uses TRBV10-2 with TRBJ2-2; D is possibly TRBD2 (6 bases). This CDR3 comprises 16 residues. CDR1 WSHSY and CDR2 SAAADI come from the germline V gene. The V gene lost 4 bases and the J gene lost 5 bases, with 17 bases spanning the gap. The CDR3 sequence: CASSVWGTATTGELFF. The CDR3 nucleotides are TGCGCCAGCAGTGTCTGGGGGACTGCTACAACCGGGGAGCTGTTTTTT.

The gene calls are TRBV10-2 and TRBJ2-2, with TRBD2 matching 7 bases. The CDR3 sequence is 15 residues long. Germline V lookup: CDR1 WSHSY, CDR2 SAAADI. With V trimmed by 7 bases and J by 4 bases, 9 bases remained unmatched. The CDR3 DNA follows: TGCGCCAGCATGTGGGATCCGGGGGGCACCGGGGAGCTGTTTTTT. Translating it yields CASMWDPGGTGELFF.

This chain uses TRBV6-5 with TRBJ2-1, with no clear D. Germline V gene lookup returns CDR1 MNHEY and CDR2 SVGAGI. The ends were cut back, 0 bases at V and 9 bases at J, with 9 bases in the middle. The CDR3 covers 13 residues. CDR3 nucleotide sequence: TGTGCCAGCAGTTACTCCTTAGCCGGTGAGCAGTTCTTC. It codes for CASSYSLAGEQFF.

This clone was seen once. V and J are TRBV7-9 and TRBJ1-4; D might be TRBD1 (5 bases). Germline V gene sequence: CDR1 SEHNR, CDR2 FQNEAQ (reference sequence). The CDR3 loop spans 16 amino acids. V lost 1 base and J lost 3, with 12 bases in between. As DNA, the CDR3 is TGTGCCAGCAGCTTAGACATCAGGGCCTCTAATGAAAAACTGTTTTTT. Protein sequence: CASSLDIRASNEKLFF. The whole variable domain, filled in from reference TRBV7-9 and TRBJ1-4, reads DTGVSQNPRHKITKRGQNVTFRCDPISEHNRLYWYRQTLGQGPEFLTYFQNEAQLEKSRLLSDRFSAERPKGSFSTLEIQRTEQGDSAMYLCASSLDIRASNEKLFFGSGTQLSVL.

V usage is TRBV16 and J usage is TRBJ2-2; D might be TRBD2 (5 bases). CDR1 and CDR2 from the germline V gene are KGHSY and FQNENV. The V and J ends lost 2 bases and 4 bases respectively, with 17 bases between them. The CDR3 loop spans 17 amino acids. In DNA form, the CDR3 reads TGTGCCAGCAGCCAAGAGAGACGGGGAATGGGCACCGGGGAGCTGTTTTTT. Translated, it gives CASSQERRGMGTGELFF.

This chain joins TRBV14 and TRBJ2-3; 11 nucleotides agree with TRBD1. This CDR3 region has 15 residues. The V and J ends lost 4 bases and 7 bases, in that order; junction bases with no gene match: 7. Germline V gives CDR1 SGHDN, CDR2 FVKESK. In nucleotides, the CDR3 is TGTGCCAGCAGCCCGAGGACAGGGGGCGTTAATACGCAGTATTTT. This encodes CASSPRTGGVNTQYF.

J is TRBJ2-7 and V is TRBV5-1; TRBD1 matches at 8 bases. V gave up 3 bases and J gave up 7 bases; unmatched junction bases: 15. The CDR3 runs to 16 residues. The V gene's germline CDR1 is SGHRS and CDR2 YFSETQ. The CDR3 DNA is TGCGCCAGCAGCTCCGCCCCGGACAGGGTCGAATTGGAGCAGTACTTC. It encodes CASSSAPDRVELEQYF.